One and the same sample provided the 19 T cell receptor beta chains below, sequenced in a study of T-cell memory formation after mild COVID-19. TCRdb re-derived calls from the 5' RACE reads in MiXCR, one entry per CDR3 protein. This table holds under 400,000 distinct CDR3 sequences, under 25% found once. Sequences were obtained from PBMCs or a T cell subset sorted from them (not recorded which). These receptors came from an adult woman who had mild COVID-19 (a few samples of this study predate the infection). Cell type and time point are not known.

This clonotype was detected a few times. The gene calls are TRBV7-9 and TRBJ2-7, with D perhaps assigned TRBD1 or TRBD2 (5 bases each). With 5 bases removed from V and 0 bases from J, the gap between germline ends came to 14 bases. The CDR3 covers 15 residues. The germline gives CDR1 SEHNR, CDR2 FQNEAQ (reference sequence). The chain's CDR3 is CASSQLRGSSYEQYF. Written as DNA, the CDR3 is TGTGCCAGCAGCCAATTGAGGGGAAGCTCCTACGAGCAGTACTTC.

V and J are TRBV7-8 and TRBJ2-2; maybe TRBD1 (5 bases). Trimming cost V 0 bases and J 4 bases, with 9 bases left between them. The germline V gene has CDR1 SGHVS and CDR2 FQNEAQ. The CDR3 is made up of 15 amino acids. CDR3 in amino acids: CASSLARVITGELFF. For the CDR3, the DNA is TGTGCCAGCAGCTTAGCCAGGGTTATCACCGGGGAGCTGTTTTTT.

This clonotype was detected ten times or more. V usage is TRBV6-5 and J usage is TRBJ2-7; weak D call: TRBD2 (6 bases). V lost 5 bases and J lost 0, with 17 bases in between. Germline values: CDR1 MNHEY, CDR2 SVGAGI. This CDR3 has 16 amino acids. DNA of the CDR3: TGTGCCAGCAGTCCCTTTGGTAGCGGAGCCTCCTACGAGCAGTACTTC. Protein sequence: CASSPFGSGASYEQYF.

J is TRBJ2-7 and V is TRBV19; maybe TRBD1 (6 bases). The length of the CDR3 is 12 residues. Germline CDR1 and CDR2: LNHDA and SQIVND (reference sequence). V was clipped by 4 bases and J by 6 bases, with 10 bases between them. Here the CDR3 reads CASSTTGFEQYF. For the CDR3, the DNA is TGTGCCAGTAGTACCACAGGGTTCGAGCAGTACTTC.

DNA for the CDR3: TGTGCCAGCAGCTCCACTCTGGACCGCTATGGCTACACCTTC. This codes for CASSSTLDRYGYTF. This rearrangement joins TRBV5-6 to TRBJ1-2; D is unclear. This CDR3 is 14 amino acids long. Germline V CDR1 and CDR2: SGHDT, YYEEEE. V lost 3 bases and J lost 4, with 13 bases in between.

This clonotype was picked up many times. The chain couples TRBV7-2 to TRBJ1-1, with D hard to call. CDR1 is SGHTA, CDR2 FQGNSA, per germline. Trimming stripped 7 bases from V and 0 bases from J, with 12 bases between. The CDR3 extends over 14 amino acids. The CDR3 DNA reads TGTGCCAGCACTATGGGCAGCTTGAACACTGAAGCTTTCTTT. Amino acids: CASTMGSLNTEAFF.

The CDR3 region is CASSPRLDTEAFF. In DNA form, the CDR3 reads TGTGCCAGCTCACCCAGACTGGACACTGAAGCTTTCTTT. The chain uses TRBV18 and TRBJ1-1, with D uncertain. The CDR3 sequence is 13 residues long. V dropped 3 bases and J dropped 3 bases, with 8 bases sitting between them. Germline-derived CDR1 and CDR2 are KGHSH and LQKENI.

J is TRBJ1-2 and V is TRBV6-5; D might be TRBD1 (6 bases). CDR1 MNHEY and CDR2 SVGAGI come from the germline V gene. The germline V and J ends were trimmed by 0 bases and 6 bases, with 11 bases remaining between them. The CDR3 covers 14 residues. CDR3 residues: CASSYSQRGNGYTF. As DNA, the CDR3 is TGTGCCAGCAGTTACTCGCAGAGGGGGAATGGCTACACCTTC.

V is TRBV19 and J is TRBJ1-6; 9 nucleotides line up with TRBD1. Looked up from germline, CDR1 is LNHDA and CDR2 is SQIVND (reference sequence). The CDR3 is 15 residues long. Trimming cost V 5 bases and J 7 bases; bases outside gene matches: 6. The CDR3 nucleotides read TGTGCCAGTAGTGGACACAGGGGGCAGAATTCACCCCTCCACTTT. It is translated as CASSGHRGQNSPLHF.

The gene calls are TRBV20-1 and TRBJ2-1, with D perhaps matching TRBD1 (5 bases). This CDR3 has 15 residues. Germline CDR1 and CDR2: DFQATT and SNEGSKA (reference sequence). The germline V and J ends were trimmed by 0 bases and 5 bases, with 14 bases remaining between them. The CDR3 protein is CSAREWPGINNEQFF. The CDR3 nucleotides are TGCAGTGCTAGAGAATGGCCAGGGATCAACAATGAGCAGTTCTTC.

This clonotype was seen only a few times. This rearrangement joins TRBV7-9 to TRBJ2-3, with 7 bases fitting TRBD1. The CDR3 extends over 14 amino acids. J lost 2 bases, V lost 8 bases, and 7 bases had no gene match. Germline CDR1 SEHNR, CDR2 FQNEAQ (reference sequence). This CDR3 is CASDRDSYTDTQYF. CDR3 sequence (DNA): TGTGCCAGCGACCGGGACAGTTACACAGATACGCAGTATTTT.

The chain carries TRBV6-2 or TRBV6-3 and TRBJ2-7, with 10 bases fitting TRBD2. J lost 3 bases, V lost 6 bases, and 14 bases had no gene match. This CDR3 contains 17 residues. Germline values: CDR1 MNHEY, CDR2 SVGEGT. Here the CDR3 DNA reads TGTGCCAGCAGCCGAAACGTGCTAGCGGGAGCCCTCTACGAGCAGTACTTC. Amino acid sequence: CASSRNVLAGALYEQYF.

There are a few counts of this clonotype. The CDR3 DNA sequence: TGTGCCAGCACCCCTGGGGGCCAAGAGACCCAGTACTTC. As protein: CASTPGGQETQYF. The rearrangement uses TRBV11-2 and TRBJ2-5; D may correspond to TRBD1 or TRBD2 (5 bases each). Germline CDR1 reads SGHAT; CDR2 reads FQNNGV. The CDR3 consists of 13 residues. Trimming cost V 7 bases and J 1 base, with 10 bases left between them.

The chain links TRBV19 to TRBJ2-7, with 7 bases fitting TRBD2. The V and J ends lost 5 bases and 2 bases, in that order; junction bases with no gene match: 6. Germline V gene lookup returns CDR1 LNHDA and CDR2 SQIVND (reference sequence). CDR3 length: 14 amino acids. CDR3 loop: CASSFTSAAYEQYF. CDR3 bases: TGTGCCAGTAGTTTTACTAGCGCAGCCTACGAGCAGTACTTC. The whole variable domain, filled in from reference TRBV19 and TRBJ2-7, reads DGGITQSPKYLFRKEGQNVTLSCEQNLNHDAMYWYRQDPGQGLRLIYYSQIVNDFQKGDIAEGYSVSREKKESFPLTVTSAQKNPTAFYLCASSFTSAAYEQYFGPGTRLTVT.

The sample holds many counts of this clonotype. V is TRBV2 and J is TRBJ2-4; TRBD1 matches at 9 bases. The CDR3 contains 15 residues. The germline V gene has CDR1 SNHLY and CDR2 FYNNEI. V was pared by 7 bases and J by 2 bases, with 6 bases of the junction left unmatched. CDR3 protein: CASILQGASKNIQYF. In DNA form, the CDR3 reads TGTGCCAGCATCTTACAGGGGGCGTCCAAAAACATTCAGTACTTC.

The chain joins TRBV12-3 or TRBV12-4 to TRBJ2-7; D uncertain. The CDR3 runs to 13 residues. Trimming shortened V by 6 bases and J by 1 base, and 10 bases separated the two germline ends. The CDR3 DNA reads TGTGCCAGCAGCAGTCAGCCATCCTACGAGCAGTACTTC. Protein: CASSSQPSYEQYF.

V is TRBV24-1 and J is TRBJ1-4; 8 nucleotides match TRBD1. The trim removed 3 bases at V and 8 bases at J, leaving 7 bases unmatched. Germline-derived CDR1 and CDR2 are KGHDR and SFDVKD. CDR3 length: 15 residues. Written as DNA, the CDR3 is TGTGCCACCAGTGATCGCCGGACAGGGTACGAAAAACTGTTTTTT. Its protein is CATSDRRTGYEKLFF.

V is TRBV3-1 and J is TRBJ1-1; D ambiguous. V was pared by 4 bases and J by 5 bases, with 5 bases between. The CDR3 has 11 residues. Looked up from germline, CDR1 is LGHDT and CDR2 is YNNKEL (reference sequence). This CDR3 is CASSRKTEAFF. For the CDR3, the DNA is TGTGCCAGCAGCCGGAAAACTGAAGCTTTCTTT.

Only a few counts were recorded for this clonotype. The germline gene is not matched at one end of the junction; a read error may be the cause. The gene calls are TRBV3-1 and TRBJ2-7; TRBD1 matches 9 bases. CDR3 length: 12 amino acids. Per germline, CDR1 LGHDT and CDR2 YNNKEL (reference sequence). In DNA, the CDR3 is TGTGCCAGCAGCCTCAGGGACAGGGCAACTAAATTC. Protein product: CASSLRDRATKF.